These 3 T cell receptor beta chains were sequenced from one sample in a study of T cell responses to AZD1222 COVID-19 vaccine. Some clones are missing from TCRdb's copy, which holds only in-frame ones; the method was immunoSEQ multiplex PCR. The table lists over 15,000 clones, 60% to 85% of them singletons. Sequencing used peripheral blood, obtained 28 days after the second AZD1222 dose. The receptors come from an adult who received the AZD1222 COVID-19 vaccine.

The chain uses TRBV2 and TRBJ2-1; 7 nucleotides align to TRBD2. Trimming at V came to 6 bases and at J to 0 bases, leaving 5 bases not matched to a gene. Germline V gives CDR1 SNHLY, CDR2 FYNNEI. The CDR3 consists of 15 residues. The DNA for the CDR3 is TGTGCCAGCAGCCTCGGGGGGAGCTCCTACAATGAGCAGTTCTTC. Amino acid sequence: CASSLGGSSYNEQFF.

The V call is TRBV19, the J call TRBJ2-3, with 7 bases aligning to TRBD1. V was clipped by 9 bases and J by 0 bases; unmatched bases: 3. The CDR3 sequence is 13 residues long. CDR1 and CDR2 from the germline V gene are LNHDA and SQIVND (reference sequence). The CDR3: CARTGLSTDTQYF. The CDR3 DNA reads as TGTGCCAGGACAGGGCTAAGCACAGATACGCAGTATTTT.

The chain employs TRBV4-1 and TRBJ1-3, with D unclear. CDR1 is MGHRA and CDR2 is YSYEKL in the germline V gene. This CDR3 contains 14 residues. V gave up 4 bases and J gave up 0 bases, with 7 bases separating them. The DNA for the CDR3 is TGCGCCAGCAGCCGGGCCTACTCTGGAAACACCATATATTTT. Translation: CASSRAYSGNTIYF.